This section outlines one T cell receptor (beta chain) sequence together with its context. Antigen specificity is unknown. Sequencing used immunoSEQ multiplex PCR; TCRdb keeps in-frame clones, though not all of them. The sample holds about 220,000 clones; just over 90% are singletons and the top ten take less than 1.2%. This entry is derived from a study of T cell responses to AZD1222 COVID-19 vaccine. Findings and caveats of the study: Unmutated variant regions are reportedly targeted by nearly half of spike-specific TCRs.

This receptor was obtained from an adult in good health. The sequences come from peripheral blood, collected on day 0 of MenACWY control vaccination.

CDR3 sequence (DNA): TGTGCCAGCTCACCGCCGAATGGAAGGGAGAGGGAAGGTGAAGCTTTCTTT. It is translated as CASSPPNGREREGEAFF. V and J are TRBV18 and TRBJ1-1; no reliable D call. The V end lost 3 bases, the J end lost 7 bases, and 24 bases lay between the germline ends. The CDR3 has 17 amino acids. Germline V gene lookup returns CDR1 KGHSH and CDR2 LQKENI.